This T cell receptor beta chain is from a study of T cell repertoires in ileal Crohn's disease. In the study overall: Every patient was operated on for stricturing (approximately 60%) or penetrating (approximately 39%) complications. Study results and caveats: Every patient over 26.8% clonality showed endoscopic recurrence.

TCRB immunosequencing input was about 520 nanograms of biopsy DNA per sample. The assay was immunoSEQ multiplex PCR, and TCRdb's table has in-frame clones only and misses some. The sample holds several thousand clones, around 70% seen once. Germline V CDR1 and CDR2: MDHEN, SYDVKM. This CDR3 has 14 residues. The V gene lost 3 bases and the J gene lost 7 bases, with 13 bases spanning the gap. Worth noting for this clone: What it binds is unknown.

As to time point: neoterminal ileum biopsy at postoperative endoscopy, about 6 months after surgery. V is TRBV28 and J is TRBJ1-5; D remains ambiguous. Sequences were obtained from ileal tissue. The receptor was derived from an adult with Crohn's disease. Here the CDR3 DNA reads TGTGCCAGCAGTTTTGCGGGTTCGGGACAGCCCCAGCATTTT. Translated: CASSFAGSGQPQHF. The full variable domain, rest sourced from reference TRBV28 and TRBJ1-5, is DVKVTQSSRYLVKRTGEKVFLECVQDMDHENMFWYRQDPGLGLRLIYFSYDVKMKEKGDIPEGYSVSREKKERFSLILESASTNQTSMYLCASSFAGSGQPQHFGDGTRLSIL.